The TCR beta chain under discussion was sequenced for a study of cytomegalovirus exposure and HLA in healthy donors. The PCR had 60 Vbeta and 13 Jbeta primers. Sequencing was performed with immunoSEQ multiplex PCR; in TCRdb, only in-frame clones are kept and a portion is missing. The table has under 200,000 clones, 80% seen once. The germline gives CDR1 MGHRA, CDR2 YSYEKL. Germline trimming cut 0 bases from V and 3 bases from J; bases unmatched to any gene: 4. This CDR3 comprises 16 residues. The clonotype comes from a woman aged 45-59 years in good health and CMV-seropositive. V usage is TRBV4-1 and J usage is TRBJ2-3, with 9 bases lining up with TRBD2. Sequences were obtained from PBMCs. CDR3 DNA sequence: TGCGCCAGCAGCCAAGATATAGGACTAGCGACAGATACGCAGTATTTT. Translated, it gives CASSQDIGLATDTQYF.